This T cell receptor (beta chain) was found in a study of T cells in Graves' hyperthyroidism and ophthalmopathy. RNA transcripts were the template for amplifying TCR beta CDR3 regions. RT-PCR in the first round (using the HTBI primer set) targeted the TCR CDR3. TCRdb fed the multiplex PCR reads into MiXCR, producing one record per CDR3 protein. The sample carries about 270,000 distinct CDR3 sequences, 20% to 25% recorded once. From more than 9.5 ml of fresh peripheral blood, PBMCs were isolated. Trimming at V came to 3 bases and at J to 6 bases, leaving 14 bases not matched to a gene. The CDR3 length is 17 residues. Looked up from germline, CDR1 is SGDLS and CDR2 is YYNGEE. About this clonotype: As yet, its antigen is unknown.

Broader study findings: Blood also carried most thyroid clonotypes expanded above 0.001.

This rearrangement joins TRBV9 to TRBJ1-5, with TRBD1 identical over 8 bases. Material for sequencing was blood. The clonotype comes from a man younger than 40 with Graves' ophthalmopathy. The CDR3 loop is CASSDGQGPSNGQPQHF. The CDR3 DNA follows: TGTGCCAGCAGCGACGGACAGGGTCCCTCAAACGGTCAGCCCCAGCATTTT.